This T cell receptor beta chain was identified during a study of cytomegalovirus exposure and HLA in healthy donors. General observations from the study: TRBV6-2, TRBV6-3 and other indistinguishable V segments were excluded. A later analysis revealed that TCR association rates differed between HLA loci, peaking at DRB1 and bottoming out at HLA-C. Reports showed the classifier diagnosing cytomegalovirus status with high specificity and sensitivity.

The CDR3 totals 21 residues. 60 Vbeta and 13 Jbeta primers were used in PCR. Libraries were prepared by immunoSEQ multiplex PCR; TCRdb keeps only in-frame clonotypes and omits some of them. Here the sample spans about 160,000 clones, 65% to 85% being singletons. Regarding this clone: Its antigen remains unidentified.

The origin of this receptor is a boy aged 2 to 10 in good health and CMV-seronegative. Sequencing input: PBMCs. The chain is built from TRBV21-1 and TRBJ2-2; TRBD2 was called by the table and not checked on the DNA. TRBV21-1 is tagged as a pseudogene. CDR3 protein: CASSKVPVVPSGGANTGELFF. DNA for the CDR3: TGTGCCAGCAGCAAAGTCCCCGTGGTTCCTAGCGGGGGCGCGAACACCGGGGAGCTGTTTTTT.